The rows below give T cell receptor beta chains drawn from one sample of a study of T-cell reconstitution after alpha-beta-depleted transplantation in children. TCRdb called the PCR reads again in MiXCR, with one record for every CDR3 protein. The sample carries roughly 350,000 distinct CDR3 sequences, 10% recorded once. The sequencing here drew on PBMCs from the stem cell graft donor, taken from the stem cell graft. The receptor source for this set is a human donor who donated a stem cell graft to a child with acute lymphoblastic leukemia. Each CDR3 is given with its conserved first and last residue. The D gene is left open where the match is weak. The listing skips clone size in some rows; elsewhere it reads once, few, many or a size class.

j_call,clone_size,v_call,d_call,cdr3_aa,cdr3_nt
TRBJ2-3,many,TRBV5-1,.,CASSFQGLADTQYF,TGCGCCAGCAGCTTTCAGGGGCTGGCAGATACGCAGTATTTT
TRBJ1-1,many,TRBV10-3,.,CAISVENTEAFF,TGTGCCATCAGTGTGGAGAACACTGAAGCTTTCTTT
TRBJ1-4,few,TRBV12-3/TRBV12-4,.,CASSDKGLGPEKLFF,TGTGCCAGCAGTGATAAGGGGCTGGGACCCGAAAAACTGTTTTTT
TRBJ2-7,.,TRBV12-3/TRBV12-4,TRBD1,CASSLVRDRGYYEQYF,TGTGCCAGCAGTCTGGTCCGGGACAGGGGCTACTACGAGCAGTACTTC
TRBJ2-7,many,TRBV2,TRBD1,CASSDYRGRYEQYF,TGTGCCAGCAGTGATTACAGGGGGCGCTACGAGCAGTACTTC
TRBJ2-1,.,TRBV27,.,CASSSPRQAGRQFF,TGTGCCAGCAGTTCCCCACGTCAAGCGGGTAGGCAGTTCTTC
TRBJ1-1,.,TRBV28,TRBD1,CASTPVGTGRTEAFF,TGTGCCAGCACCCCCGTAGGGACAGGGAGGACTGAAGCTTTCTTT
TRBJ2-2,many,TRBV6-1,TRBD2,CASRPSGNTGELFF,TGTGCCAGCAGACCTAGCGGGAACACCGGGGAGCTGTTTTTT
TRBJ2-1,.,TRBV6-5,.,CASSYGLAAYNEQFF,TGTGCCAGCAGTTACGGGCTGGCAGCCTACAATGAGCAGTTCTTC
TRBJ2-4,few,TRBV4-1,TRBD2,CASSGLLAESIAKNIQYF,TGCGCCAGCAGTGGGTTACTAGCGGAATCAATAGCCAAAAACATTCAGTACTTC
TRBJ1-1,few,TRBV29-1,TRBD1,CSVEDSGQGADTEAFF,TGCAGCGTTGAAGATTCGGGACAGGGGGCCGACACTGAAGCTTTCTTT
TRBJ1-1,few,TRBV4-1,.,CASSRREGENTEAFF,TGCGCCAGCAGCCGTCGGGAAGGAGAGAACACTGAAGCTTTCTTT
TRBJ2-2,few,TRBV6-1,.,CASRKTVENTGELFF,TGTGCCAGCAGAAAGACAGTAGAGAACACCGGGGAGCTGTTTTTT
TRBJ1-1,many,TRBV12-3/TRBV12-4,.,CASSFSTGNTEAFF,TGTGCCAGCAGTTTCTCGACAGGGAACACTGAAGCTTTCTTT
TRBJ1-4,.,TRBV7-8,TRBD1,CASSLEGAAATNEKLFF,TGTGCCAGCAGCTTAGAGGGGGCGGCGGCGACTAATGAAAAACTGTTTTTT
TRBJ2-1,.,TRBV27,TRBD2,CASSSGLAGVYSGNEQFF,TGTGCCAGCAGTTCGGGACTAGCGGGAGTCTATTCGGGGAATGAGCAGTTCTTC
TRBJ1-3,.,TRBV14,.,CASSLWDGSGNTIYF,TGTGCCAGCAGCCTTTGGGACGGCTCTGGAAACACCATATATTTT
TRBJ2-7,few,TRBV29-1,.,CSVEWGGGDSLTYEQYF,TGCAGCGTTGAGTGGGGAGGCGGGGACAGCCTAACCTACGAGCAGTACTTC
TRBJ2-7,.,TRBV24-1,TRBD1,CATSLGTVSYEQYF,TGTGCCACCAGCCTGGGGACAGTCTCCTACGAGCAGTACTTC
TRBJ2-1,.,TRBV3-1,.,CASSQNPPSAAPYNEQFF,TGTGCCAGCAGCCAAAATCCCCCTTCGGCAGCCCCATACAATGAGCAGTTCTTC
TRBJ1-1,.,TRBV6-5,.,CASSYSGRRIGTEAFF,TGTGCCAGCAGTTACTCGGGCCGGCGGATCGGGACTGAAGCTTTCTTT
TRBJ2-7,many,TRBV20-1,TRBD2,CSARVGGTYEQYF,TGCAGTGCTCGGGTCGGGGGGACCTACGAGCAGTACTTC
TRBJ2-1,few,TRBV12-3/TRBV12-4,TRBD2,CASTPGSGRGEQFF,TGTGCCAGCACCCCGGGTAGCGGGAGGGGTGAGCAGTTCTTC
TRBJ2-3,many,TRBV6-5,.,CASSPKGRDWSDTQYF,TGTGCCAGCAGTCCGAAGGGGCGGGATTGGTCAGATACGCAGTATTTT
TRBJ2-3,many,TRBV10-3,.,CAISEPLAVTSTDTQYF,TGTGCCATCAGTGAGCCACTAGCAGTCACTAGCACAGATACGCAGTATTTT
TRBJ2-4,many,TRBV6-2/TRBV6-3,TRBD2,CASSYSGASGAKNIQYF,TGTGCCAGCAGTTATAGCGGGGCCTCCGGAGCCAAAAACATTCAGTACTTC
TRBJ2-5,many,TRBV12-3/TRBV12-4,.,CASSLGGPQYF,TGTGCCAGCAGTTTAGGAGGGCCGCAGTACTTC
TRBJ2-1,.,TRBV24-1,TRBD2,CATSAGVAGLNEQFF,TGTGCCACCAGTGCAGGGGTAGCGGGACTAAATGAGCAGTTCTTC
TRBJ1-1,.,TRBV10-3,.,CAISPGTCLNTEAFF,TGTGCCATCAGTCCCGGGACATGTTTGAACACTGAAGCTTTCTTT
TRBJ2-1,few,TRBV28,.,CASNPPPLPREYNEQFF,TGTGCCAGCAATCCGCCCCCTCTGCCCAGAGAATACAATGAGCAGTTCTTC
TRBJ2-6,few,TRBV24-1,.,CATSPGQLTSGANVLTF,TGTGCCACCAGTCCTGGGCAGCTTACCTCTGGGGCCAACGTCCTGACTTTC
TRBJ2-2,.,TRBV4-3,.,CASSQGSAPSGELFF,TGCGCCAGCAGCCAAGGAAGCGCGCCCTCCGGGGAGCTGTTTTTT
TRBJ2-7,many,TRBV7-3,TRBD2,CASSLTSGRYEQYF,TGTGCCAGCAGCCTGACTAGCGGGAGATACGAGCAGTACTTC
TRBJ2-7,.,TRBV4-3,.,CASSQGLGRDEQYF,TGCGCCAGCAGCCAAGGGTTGGGCCGAGACGAGCAGTACTTC
TRBJ2-2,few,TRBV5-6,TRBD2,CASSAQREGTGELFF,TGTGCCAGCAGCGCACAGAGGGAGGGCACCGGGGAGCTGTTTTTT
TRBJ2-7,many,TRBV4-3,TRBD2,CASSLGLGSYEQYF,TGCGCCAGCAGCCTGGGACTAGGGTCCTACGAGCAGTACTTC
TRBJ2-7,.,TRBV10-1,.,CASSEGGRSYEQYF,TGCGCCAGCTCGGAAGGCGGTAGGAGCTACGAGCAGTACTTC
TRBJ2-7,few,TRBV21-1,.,CAVRGSGGSYEQYF,TGTGCCGTGCGAGGTTCAGGGGGTTCCTACGAGCAGTACTTC